Here is one T cell receptor beta chain with its context. Assay: immunoSEQ multiplex PCR; the TCRdb copy retains only in-frame clones and omits some. The data show 30,000 to 40,000 clones, about 93% seen once. The data stem from a study of control samples from healthy donors and cancer patients. The CDR3 totals 15 residues. With 5 bases clipped from V and 2 bases from J, the junction kept 6 bases outside the gene matches. From germline, CDR1 is KGHSH and CDR2 LQKENI. The chain employs TRBV18 and TRBJ1-3; the match to TRBD1 covers 7 bases. Sequencing was carried out using PBMCs. The origin of this receptor is a man between 40 and 49 years old with colorectal cancer. The CDR3 DNA reads TGTGCCAGCTCATCCGACAGGGTACCTGGAAACACCATATATTTT. This codes for CASSSDRVPGNTIYF.